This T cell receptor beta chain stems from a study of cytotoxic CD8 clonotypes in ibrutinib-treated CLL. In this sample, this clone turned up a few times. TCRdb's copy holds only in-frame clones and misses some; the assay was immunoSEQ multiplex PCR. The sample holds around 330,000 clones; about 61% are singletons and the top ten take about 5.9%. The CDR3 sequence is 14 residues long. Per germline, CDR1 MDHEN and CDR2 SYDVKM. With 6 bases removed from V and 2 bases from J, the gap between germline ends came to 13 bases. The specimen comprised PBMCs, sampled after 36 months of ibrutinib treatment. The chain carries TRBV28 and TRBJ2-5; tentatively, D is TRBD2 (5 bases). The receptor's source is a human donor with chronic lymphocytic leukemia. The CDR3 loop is CASSGIESQETQYF. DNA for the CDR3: TGTGCCAGCAGCGGGATTGAGTCACAAGAGACCCAGTACTTC.